This T cell receptor (beta chain) appears in the sequencing data of a study of CD8+CD57+ T cells in acquired aplastic anemia listed by TCRdb under 2018. In the study overall: Extracted DNA from sorted CD4+ and CD8+ cells averaged approximately 3 ug, ranging from about 0.17 to 30 ug. CD8+CD57+ expansion was defined as a frequency above the mean frequency observed in healthy subjects.

On this clonotype itself: It lacks a known antigen. Base qualities were left out, and no much larger clone turns up one base away.

V is pared back by 6 bases and J by 0 bases, with 12 bases lying between the germline termini. For CDR1 and CDR2, the germline V gene lists SGHTA and FQGNSA. The CDR3 covers 15 residues, taking in both the cysteine and the phenylalanine. The DNA shown is the 45-base CDR3, in frame from base 1. Profiling of TCR beta VDJ combinations and CDR3 sequences used genomic DNA as the template. TCR repertoire sequencing was run on an Illumina HiSeq 2000. Concerning the study's data processing: TRBV/TRBJ rearrangement plots, CDR3 size and DJ length profiles, and Simpson's diversity index were used to assess repertoires. The most abundant DNA sequence in the deep sequencing data was defined as the immunodominant clone. CDR3 amino acid sequences were checked for sharing between subjects and were compared against published repertoires and the VDJdb database. TCRdb trimmed public reads at Q25 via fastp, called clones via MiXCR and kept in-frame beta chains. Records with the same CDR3 protein are collapsed into one entry carrying the most frequent genes and DNA. TCRdb assigned the V and J calls; the authors' analysis was not used. The sample data list about 200,000 distinct CDR3 sequences, and approximately 60% of these were observed just once. The ten largest clones represent roughly 50% of the sample.

Broad study findings and their caveats: Between patients and healthy controls, no significant difference in CD8+ Simpson's diversity was found (P=0.060). Although 25 to 30 CD8+ CDR3 sequences were shared by patients and controls, these sequences appeared highly expressed in patients and within the immunodominant clones of patients.

Expansion of CD8+CD57+ cells had been shown by flow cytometry in the patients chosen for sequencing. All patients had severe acquired aplastic anemia diagnosed by International Study of Aplastic Anemia and Agranulocytosis and Camitta criteria. No patient had received any therapy when blood was sampled. TCR repertoires of sorted CD4+ and CD8+ blood T cells from severe aplastic anemia patients and healthy subjects were deep-sequenced in the study. Patients were enrolled in the USA under clinicaltrials.gov protocols 00001620, 01623167, 00001397, 00071045, 00081523 and 00961064. Ficoll-Paque density gradient centrifugation was used to isolate peripheral blood mononuclear cells. Before DNA was extracted, CD4+ and CD8+ T cells were sorted using either FACS or magnetic beads.

The V gene is TRBV7-2 and the J gene is TRBJ2-1, with TRBD2 as a weak D call on 6 bases. Sequencing input: sorted CD4+, CD8+, or CD8+CD57+ T cells (not recorded which) from PBMCs. This receptor was taken from a human donor with aplastic anemia. The CDR3 protein is CASSPGGYSYNEQFF. The DNA reads TGTGCCAGCAGTCCCGGGGGATACTCCTACAATGAGCAGTTCTTC.